This is a list of T cell receptor beta chains from one sample in a study of vaccination effects on CD4 cells after COVID-19. These receptors' targets are unknown. Repertoires were generated with immunoSEQ multiplex PCR, while TCRdb's copy carries only in-frame clones and drops some. The table includes 65,000 to 70,000 clones, roughly 76% detected once. Specimen: CD4+ T cells from PBMCs cultured with HCoV-OC43 spike peptides, collected after COVID-19 vaccination. These receptors all stem from a human donor who received a COVID-19 vaccine. The CDR3 runs from the conserved cysteine through the conserved F or W. Rows may omit the clone size; those that give it use once, few, many or a size class.

.	TRBJ2-2	TRBV3-1/TRBV3-2	CASSQALGSGTGELFF
.	TRBJ2-3	TRBV6-2/TRBV6-3	CASSRRLVGTDTQYF
.	TRBJ2-5	TRBV5-1	CASSGGDYQVETQYF
.	TRBJ2-2	TRBV2	CASSERGDTGELFF
.	TRBJ2-4	TRBV5-1	CASSLATGDIQYF
.	TRBJ1-3	TRBV5-1	CASSLSLREPGNTIYF
.	TRBJ1-6	TRBV20-1	CSASKSLDRNSPLHF
.	TRBJ1-3	TRBV28	CASSLGSGQGAQHSGNTIYF
.	TRBJ1-3	TRBV9	CASSVTGVVDTIYF
.	TRBJ1-4	TRBV6-2/TRBV6-3	CASSYPTGFATNEKLFF
.	TRBJ2-5	TRBV5-1	CASSRSPLAGAKETQYF
.	TRBJ1-5	TRBV30	CAWSVSENQPQHF
.	TRBJ1-2	TRBV28	CASSSPGKTNYGYTF
.	TRBJ1-2	TRBV2	CASRDRQGIEGYTF
.	TRBJ1-5	TRBV5-5	CASSPQGPAVVQPQHF
.	TRBJ2-5	TRBV5-1	CASSTGRSGETQYF
.	TRBJ1-5	TRBV6-2/TRBV6-3	CASSDSHSNQPQHF
.	TRBJ2-1	TRBV4-1	CASSKGSGGLNEQFF
.	TRBJ1-2	TRBV27	CASSTGTGYGYTF
.	TRBJ2-2	TRBV5-8	CASSLEGLFVRGTGELFF
.	TRBJ2-3	TRBV7-8	CASSFTDTQYF
.	TRBJ1-3	TRBV14	CASSVARGSGNTIYF
few	TRBJ2-5	TRBV3-1/TRBV3-2	CASSQQETQYF
.	TRBJ2-3	TRBV7-8	CASSLAQGGGPDTQYF
.	TRBJ1-6	TRBV19	CASSMGMAYNSPLHF
.	TRBJ1-3	TRBV4-1	CASSQVRGRGSGNTIYF
.	TRBJ1-3	TRBV2	CASSRTWVSGNTIYF
.	TRBJ1-2	TRBV11-2	CASSLAINYGYTF
.	TRBJ2-1	TRBV20-1	CSASLGSYNEQFF
few	TRBJ2-6	TRBV18	CASSPRQRLSGANVLTF
once	TRBJ1-1	TRBV19	CASTSLNTEAFF
.	TRBJ1-1	TRBV6-6	CASSRQGWSTEAFF
.	TRBJ2-4	TRBV19	CATAKASGGDIQYF
.	TRBJ1-5	TRBV10-3	CAIGGQGDFSNQPQHF
.	TRBJ1-4	TRBV4-1	CASSQGVGDWEKLFF
.	TRBJ2-5	TRBV4-1	CASSRGTPQETQYF
.	TRBJ2-2	TRBV7-3	CASSLGDTGELFF
.	TRBJ1-2	TRBV9	CASSLLTGKGNYGYTF
.	TRBJ2-3	TRBV4-1	CASSLRQGTDTQYF
.	TRBJ2-3	TRBV2	CASSELSGLAGDTQYF
.	TRBJ2-1	TRBV10-1	CASSVGREQFF
.	TRBJ1-2	TRBV28	CASSLTGGGYTF
.	TRBJ1-6	TRBV30	CAWSVGTLNSPLHF
once	TRBJ2-5	TRBV6-5	CASSYSGQGGETQYF
.	TRBJ1-5	TRBV2	CASSGRNQPQHF
.	TRBJ1-2	TRBV12-3/TRBV12-4	CASSLGLNYGYTF
few	TRBJ1-5	TRBV19	CASSIWGDFNQPQHF
.	TRBJ1-1	TRBV19	CASFLRAGQSVGQAFF
.	TRBJ2-3	TRBV2	CASSERTSGGTDTQYF
.	TRBJ2-1	TRBV7-9	CASSSGTPAYNEQFF
.	TRBJ1-6	TRBV13	CASSWRQVPLHF
once	TRBJ1-2	TRBV6-5	CASSSRTRSNYGYTF
few	TRBJ1-3	TRBV6-6	CASRPPTGSGNTIYF